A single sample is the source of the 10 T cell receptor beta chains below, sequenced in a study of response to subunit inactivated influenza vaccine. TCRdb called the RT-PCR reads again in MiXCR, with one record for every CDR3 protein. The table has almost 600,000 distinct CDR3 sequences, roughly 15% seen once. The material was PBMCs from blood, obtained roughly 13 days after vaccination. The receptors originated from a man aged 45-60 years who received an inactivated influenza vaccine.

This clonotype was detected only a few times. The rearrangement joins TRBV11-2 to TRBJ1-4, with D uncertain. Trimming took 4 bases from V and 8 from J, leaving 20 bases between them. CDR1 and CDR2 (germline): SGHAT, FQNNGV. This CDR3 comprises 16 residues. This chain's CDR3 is CASSSGGSPVGEKLFF. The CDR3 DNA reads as TGTGCCAGCAGCTCGGGAGGCTCGCCGGTTGGGGAAAAACTGTTTTTT.

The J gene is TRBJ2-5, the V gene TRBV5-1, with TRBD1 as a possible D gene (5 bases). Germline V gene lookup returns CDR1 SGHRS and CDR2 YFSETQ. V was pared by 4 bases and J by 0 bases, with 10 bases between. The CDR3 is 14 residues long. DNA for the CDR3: TGCGCCAGCAGCGACCGACAGCACCAAGAGACCCAGTACTTC. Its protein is CASSDRQHQETQYF.

CDR3: CSARDWGHGADTQYF. The CDR3, as DNA: TGCAGTGCTAGAGATTGGGGCCATGGGGCAGATACGCAGTATTTT. V gene TRBV20-1 combines with J gene TRBJ2-3, with a tentative D call TRBD1 (5 bases). Germline lookup yields CDR1 DFQATT and CDR2 SNEGSKA (reference sequence). The CDR3 loop spans 15 amino acids. V was cut by 0 bases and J by 4 bases, with 14 bases left in between.

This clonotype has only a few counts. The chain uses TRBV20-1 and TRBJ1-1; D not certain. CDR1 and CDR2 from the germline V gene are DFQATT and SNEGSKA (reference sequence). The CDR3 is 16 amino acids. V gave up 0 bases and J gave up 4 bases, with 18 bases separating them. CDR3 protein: CSARDQRFSGATEAFF. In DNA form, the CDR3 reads TGCAGTGCTAGAGATCAAAGGTTTTCGGGAGCCACTGAAGCTTTCTTT.

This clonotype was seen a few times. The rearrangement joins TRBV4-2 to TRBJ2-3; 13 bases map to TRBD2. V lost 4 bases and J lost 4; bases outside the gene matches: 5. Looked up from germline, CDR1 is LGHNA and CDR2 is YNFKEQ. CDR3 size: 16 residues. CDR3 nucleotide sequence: TGTGCCAGCAGCCGAGGACTAGCGGGGGACTCAGATACGCAGTATTTT. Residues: CASSRGLAGDSDTQYF.

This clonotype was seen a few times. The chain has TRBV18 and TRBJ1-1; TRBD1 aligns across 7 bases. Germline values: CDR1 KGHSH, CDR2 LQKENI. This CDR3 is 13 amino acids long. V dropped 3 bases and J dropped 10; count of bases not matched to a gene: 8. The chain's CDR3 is CASSPPGGTVAFF. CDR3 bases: TGTGCCAGCTCACCCCCGGGGGGGACAGTAGCTTTCTTT.

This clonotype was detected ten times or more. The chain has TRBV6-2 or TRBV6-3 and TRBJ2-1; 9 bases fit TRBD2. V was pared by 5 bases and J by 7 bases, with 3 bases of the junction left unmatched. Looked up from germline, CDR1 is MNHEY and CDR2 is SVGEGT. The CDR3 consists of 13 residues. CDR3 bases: TGTGCCAGCAGTGGTCTAGCGGGAAATGAGCAGTTCTTC. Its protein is CASSGLAGNEQFF.

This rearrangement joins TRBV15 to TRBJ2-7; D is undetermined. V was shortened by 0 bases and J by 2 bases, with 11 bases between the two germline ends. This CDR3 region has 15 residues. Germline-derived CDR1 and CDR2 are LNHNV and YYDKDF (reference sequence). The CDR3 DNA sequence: TGTGCCACCAGCAGAGATGTTACGGGTACCTACGAGCAGTACTTC. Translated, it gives CATSRDVTGTYEQYF.

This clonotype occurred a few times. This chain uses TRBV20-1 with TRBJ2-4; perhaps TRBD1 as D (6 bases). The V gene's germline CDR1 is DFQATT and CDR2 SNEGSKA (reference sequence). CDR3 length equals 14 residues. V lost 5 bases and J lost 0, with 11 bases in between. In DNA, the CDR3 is TGCAGTGCTGGGACACCACTAGCCAAAAACATTCAGTACTTC. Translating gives CSAGTPLAKNIQYF.

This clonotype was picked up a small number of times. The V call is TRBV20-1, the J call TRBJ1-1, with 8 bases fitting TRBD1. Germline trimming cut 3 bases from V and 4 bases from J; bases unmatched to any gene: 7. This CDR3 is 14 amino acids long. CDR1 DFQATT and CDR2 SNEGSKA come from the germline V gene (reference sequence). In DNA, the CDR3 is TGCAGTGCTAGCCCGACAGGGGTGGCCACTGAAGCTTTCTTT. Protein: CSASPTGVATEAFF.